A few counts support the clone carrying this TCR beta chain. The data were produced by immunoSEQ multiplex PCR, yet TCRdb's version contains in-frame clones alone and is incomplete. The table includes about 20,000 clones, 84% detected once. The source of the sample is a study of control samples from healthy donors and cancer patients. The germline gives CDR1 SEHNR, CDR2 FQNEAQ (reference sequence). With 5 bases clipped from V and 5 bases from J, the junction kept 13 bases outside the gene matches. The CDR3 runs 16 residues. The material sequenced was PBMCs. This TCR derives from a woman in her seventies with lung cancer. The gene calls are TRBV7-9 and TRBJ1-2; 8 nucleotides agree with TRBD1. The CDR3, as DNA: TGTGCCAGCAGCCAGCAGGCGGGGACAGGAGAATATGGCTACACCTTC. Encoded protein: CASSQQAGTGEYGYTF. The variable domain in full, with the rest retrieved from reference TRBV7-9 and TRBJ1-2, is DTGVSQNPRHKITKRGQNVTFRCDPISEHNRLYWYRQTLGQGPEFLTYFQNEAQLEKSRLLSDRFSAERPKGSFSTLEIQRTEQGDSAMYLCASSQQAGTGEYGYTFGSGTRLTVV.